This T cell receptor beta chain was profiled in a study of blood T cell repertoires in COVID-19. Study overall: Sources were T cells, B-cell-depleted T cells, or PBMCs; the material itself was cDNA or gDNA.

In the study's own analysis: Nucleated cell counts were estimated from reference gene primer amplification. The repertoire was sequenced with immunoSEQ multiplex PCR; TCRdb's copy has only in-frame clones and lacks some. For V, J and clone size, that table is used; D and trimming come from the DNA. This table holds 200,000 to 300,000 clones, 84% found once. The CDR3 has 14 amino acids. V lost 4 bases, J lost 9 bases, and 9 bases stayed unmatched. The germline gives CDR1 SGHAT, CDR2 FQNNGV. V and J are TRBV11-2 and TRBJ2-4; 7 positions agree with TRBD1. The specimen was peripheral blood. This receptor was identified in a woman between 35 and 50 years old who had recovered from COVID-19. CDR3 sequence: CASSSLQGFSIQYF. The CDR3 DNA is TGTGCCAGCAGCTCATTACAGGGGTTCAGCATTCAGTACTTC.